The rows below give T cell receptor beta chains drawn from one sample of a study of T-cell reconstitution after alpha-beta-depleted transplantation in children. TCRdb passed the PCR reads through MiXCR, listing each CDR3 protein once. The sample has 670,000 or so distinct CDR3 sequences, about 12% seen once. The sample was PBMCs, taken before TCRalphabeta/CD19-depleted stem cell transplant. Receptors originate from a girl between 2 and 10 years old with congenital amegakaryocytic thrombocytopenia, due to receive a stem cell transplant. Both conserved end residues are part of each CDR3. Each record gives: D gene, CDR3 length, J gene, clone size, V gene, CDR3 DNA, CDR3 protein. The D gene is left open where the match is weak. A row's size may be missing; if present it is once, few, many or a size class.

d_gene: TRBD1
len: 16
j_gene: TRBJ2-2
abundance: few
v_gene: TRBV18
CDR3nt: TGTGCCAGCTCACCCGGACAGGCTTTGAACACCGGGGAGCTGTTTTTT
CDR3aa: CASSPGQALNTGELFF

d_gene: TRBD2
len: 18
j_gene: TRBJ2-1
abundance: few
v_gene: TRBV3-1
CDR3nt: TGTGCCAGCAGCCAAGTCGTTGCCCGGACTAGCGGGAACAATGAGCAGTTCTTC
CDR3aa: CASSQVVARTSGNNEQFF

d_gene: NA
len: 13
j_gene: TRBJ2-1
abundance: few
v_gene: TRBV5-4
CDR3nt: TGTGCCAGCAGCTTGTTTGTGTCGGATGAGCAGTTCTTC
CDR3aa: CASSLFVSDEQFF

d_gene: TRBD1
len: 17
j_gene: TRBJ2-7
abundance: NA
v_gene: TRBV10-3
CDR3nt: TGTGCCATCAGTGAGTGGGGACAGGGGGCCGCCGACTACGAGCAGTACTTC
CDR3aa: CAISEWGQGAADYEQYF

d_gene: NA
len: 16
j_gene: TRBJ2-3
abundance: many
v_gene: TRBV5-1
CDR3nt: TGCGCCAGCAGCTTGGAGGAGACAACTACAACAGATACGCAGTATTTT
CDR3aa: CASSLEETTTTDTQYF

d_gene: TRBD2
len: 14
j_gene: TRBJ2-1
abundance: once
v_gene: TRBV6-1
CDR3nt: TGTGCCAGCAGGGAAACGCGGGGGGGTGGTGAGCAGTTCTTC
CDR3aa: CASRETRGGGEQFF

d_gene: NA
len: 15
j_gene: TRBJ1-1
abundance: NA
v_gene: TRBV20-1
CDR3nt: TGCAGTGCCCCTACGACAGGTTCGCGAGGTACTGAAGCTTTCTTT
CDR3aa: CSAPTTGSRGTEAFF

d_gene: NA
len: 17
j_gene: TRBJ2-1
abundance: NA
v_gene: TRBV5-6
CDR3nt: TGTGCCAGCAGCCCATGGCCCAAAGTATTCTCCTACAATGAGCAGTTCTTC
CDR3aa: CASSPWPKVFSYNEQFF

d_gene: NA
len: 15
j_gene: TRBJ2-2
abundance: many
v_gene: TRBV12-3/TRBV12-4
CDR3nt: TGTGCCAGCAGTCCCTCCTACGCCAACACCGGGGAGCTGTTTTTT
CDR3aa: CASSPSYANTGELFF

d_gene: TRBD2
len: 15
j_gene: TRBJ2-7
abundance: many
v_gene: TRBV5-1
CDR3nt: TGCGCCAGCAGCTTTACGGATTTCAGCGGGGCCGAGCAGTACTTC
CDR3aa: CASSFTDFSGAEQYF

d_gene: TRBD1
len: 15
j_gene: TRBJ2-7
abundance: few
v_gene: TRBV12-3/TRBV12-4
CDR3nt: TGTGCCAGCAGGAATATACAGGGGGCCTCCTACGAGCAGTACTTC
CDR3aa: CASRNIQGASYEQYF

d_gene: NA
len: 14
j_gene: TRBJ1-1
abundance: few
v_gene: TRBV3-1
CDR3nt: TGTGCCAGCAGCCAAGTAAACGTGAACACTGAAGCTTTCTTT
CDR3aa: CASSQVNVNTEAFF

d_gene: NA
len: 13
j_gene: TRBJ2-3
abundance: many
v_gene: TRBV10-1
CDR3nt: TGCGCCAGCAGTGAGTCGAAAGCGGATACGCAGTATTTT
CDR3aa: CASSESKADTQYF